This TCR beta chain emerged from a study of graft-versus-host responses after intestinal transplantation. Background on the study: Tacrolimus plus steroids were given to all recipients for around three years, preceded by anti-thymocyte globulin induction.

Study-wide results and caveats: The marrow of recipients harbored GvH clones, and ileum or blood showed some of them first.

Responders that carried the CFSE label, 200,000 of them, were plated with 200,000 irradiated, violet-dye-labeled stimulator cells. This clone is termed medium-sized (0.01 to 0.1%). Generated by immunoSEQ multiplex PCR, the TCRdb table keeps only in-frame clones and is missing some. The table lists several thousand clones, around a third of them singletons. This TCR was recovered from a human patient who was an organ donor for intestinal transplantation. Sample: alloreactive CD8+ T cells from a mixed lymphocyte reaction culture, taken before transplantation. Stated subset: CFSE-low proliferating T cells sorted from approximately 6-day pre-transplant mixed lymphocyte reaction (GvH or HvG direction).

CDR3 nucleotide sequence: TGCGCCAGCAGCCAAGATACAGGAAGCGGCGCCTACGAGCAGTACTTC. Protein: CASSQDTGSGAYEQYF. J is TRBJ2-7 and V is TRBV4-3; D is perhaps TRBD1 or TRBD2 (5 bases each). Deletions cut 0 bases from V and 2 bases from J, with 14 bases between. Germline V gives CDR1 LGHNA, CDR2 YSLEER. This CDR3 comprises 16 residues.